This T cell receptor beta chain was recorded in a study of T cells after somatic rescue of genetic block. Germline assignment: CDR1 SGHVS and CDR2 FQNEAQ. V lost 6 bases and J 6 bases, leaving 11 bases between the germline ends. The CDR3 is made up of 13 amino acids. Produced via immunoSEQ multiplex PCR; TCRdb's table is partial and in-frame only. Of tens of thousands of clones listed, 96% are singletons. Sample: peripheral blood mononuclear cells (PBMCs). This TCR was recovered from a child under two years old. The genes are TRBV7-8 and TRBJ1-4; D gene ambiguous. Here the CDR3 DNA reads TGTGCCAGCAGGTCAGGTTTTCATGAAAAACTGTTTTTT. This sequence encodes CASRSGFHEKLFF.